The 23 T cell receptor beta chains below all came from one sample that was sequenced in a study of coeliac disease. This table comes from immunoSEQ multiplex PCR, and its TCRdb copy is limited to in-frame clones, with some not included. The data hold around 6,500 clones, with approximately 70% observed a single time. Sequencing used lamina propria lymphocytes from the gut. Every receptor here comes from a man between 50 and 59 years old with active celiac disease.

This sequence joins TRBV19 and TRBJ1-2; 7 nucleotides align to TRBD1. The germline V gene encodes CDR1 LNHDA and CDR2 SQIVND (reference sequence). This CDR3 is 14 amino acids long. V gave up 3 bases and J gave up 5 bases; unmatched junction bases: 6. CDR3 DNA: TGTGCCAGTAGTATCCGACAGGGAGATTATGGCTACACCTTC. It codes for CASSIRQGDYGYTF.

This chain joins TRBV10-2 and TRBJ1-2, with a weak D call TRBD1 (6 bases). V dropped 8 bases and J dropped 6 bases, with 10 bases sitting between them. From germline, CDR1 is WSHSY and CDR2 SAAADI. This CDR3 contains 11 residues. The CDR3 DNA reads TGCGCCAGCGGAGGGGGGGATGGCTACACCTTC. Translation gives CASGGGDGYTF.

This chain links TRBV10-3 with TRBJ2-5, with 7 bases that match TRBD1. CDR1 and CDR2 (germline): ENHRY, SYGVKD. The CDR3 spans 14 residues. Germline trimming cut 5 bases from V and 5 bases from J; bases unmatched to any gene: 8. CDR3 sequence: CAISRDSTVETQYF. DNA for the CDR3: TGTGCCATCAGTAGGGACAGTACAGTGGAGACCCAGTACTTC.

This clone showed up just a few times. The V gene is TRBV7-9, the J gene TRBJ2-1, with 8 positions matching TRBD2. The germline gives CDR1 SEHNR, CDR2 FQNEAQ (reference sequence). The J segment lost 15 bases and the V segment lost 6 bases, leaving 10 bases of the junction unmatched. The CDR3 loop spans 12 amino acids. CDR3 DNA sequence: TGTGCCAGCAGAGACGGGACTAGGCCTCCGTTCTTC. Its protein product is CASRDGTRPPFF.

The chain is built from TRBV30 and TRBJ1-5, with D possibly matching TRBD1 (5 bases). The CDR3 runs 13 residues. Trimming took off 3 bases at V and 5 bases at J, with 11 bases between the two ends. CDR1 is GTSNPN and CDR2 is SVGIG in the germline V gene (reference sequence). The DNA for the CDR3 is TGTGCCTGGAGCGGGGGTTGGGATCAGCCCCAGCATTTT. This encodes CAWSGGWDQPQHF.

There are a few counts of this clone. For the CDR3, the DNA is TGTGCCTGGGGTAGGGGGATCATGAACACTGAAGCTTTCTTT. Protein: CAWGRGIMNTEAFF. This rearrangement joins TRBV30 to TRBJ1-1; a possible D gene is TRBD1 (6 bases). This CDR3 comprises 14 residues. Germline lookup yields CDR1 GTSNPN and CDR2 SVGIG (reference sequence). V dropped 5 bases and J dropped 0 bases, with 13 bases sitting between them.

This chain connects TRBV27 to TRBJ2-5; 7 nucleotides match TRBD1. Germline values: CDR1 MNHEY, CDR2 SMNVEV (reference sequence). V was clipped by 0 bases and J by 7 bases; unmatched bases: 5. The CDR3 is 14 amino acids. The CDR3 sequence: CASSLSQGVGTQYF. The CDR3 bases are TGTGCCAGCAGTTTATCGCAGGGGGTAGGGACCCAGTACTTC.

The rearrangement links TRBV9 to TRBJ2-1; D not resolved. V was clipped by 0 bases and J by 8 bases, with 9 bases between them. The CDR3 contains 13 residues. CDR1 is SGDLS and CDR2 is YYNGEE in the germline V gene. CDR3 DNA: TGTGCCAGCAGCGTAGCTAAGTACGATGAGCAGTTCTTC. This gives the protein CASSVAKYDEQFF.

The V gene is TRBV6-5, the J gene TRBJ2-3; the match to TRBD1 covers 7 bases. CDR1 is MNHEY, CDR2 SVGAGI, per germline. This CDR3 spans 14 amino acids. Trimming cost V 2 bases and J 2 bases; bases outside gene matches: 1. CDR3 region: CASSYGQATDTQYF. DNA for the CDR3: TGTGCCAGCAGTTACGGACAGGCCACAGATACGCAGTATTTT.

The gene calls are TRBV12-5 and TRBJ1-2; 9 nucleotides match TRBD1. V trimming: 3 bases; J trimming: 6 bases; junction bases outside the gene matches: 14. The CDR3 is 17 residues long. Germline V gene sequence: CDR1 LGHNT, CDR2 FRNRAP. The CDR3 sequence: CASGLVLRDRAPNGYTF. CDR3 nucleotide sequence: TGTGCTAGTGGTTTAGTCCTCCGGGACAGGGCTCCGAATGGCTACACCTTC.

About this clone itself: The junction differs from germline at one of its ends, possibly a read error. The rearrangement joins TRBV4-3 to TRBJ2-1, with 10 bases fitting TRBD2. Germline loops: CDR1 LGHNA, CDR2 YSLEER. The CDR3 is made up of 19 amino acids. The CDR3 DNA is TGCGCCAGCAGCCAGGATCCGTGGTTAGGAGCGGGAGGGTACACTGAGCAGTTCTTC. Its translation: CASSQDPWLGAGGYTEQFF.

This clone has more than one count but fewer than ten. V usage is TRBV4-3 and J usage is TRBJ1-3; TRBD1 aligns across 7 bases. Germline lookup yields CDR1 LGHNA and CDR2 YSLEER. The CDR3 contains 16 residues. V trimming: 6 bases; J trimming: 0 bases; junction bases outside the gene matches: 8. CDR3 DNA: TGCGCCAGCAGTCCCGACAGGGTGATCTCTGGAAACACCATATATTTT. It encodes CASSPDRVISGNTIYF.

This clone appeared a single time. The chain joins TRBV5-6 to TRBJ2-1; tentative D call: TRBD2 (5 bases). V lost 0 bases to trimming and J lost 10 bases, with 14 bases between them. This CDR3 has 14 amino acids. In germline, CDR1 is SGHDT, CDR2 YYEEEE. CDR3: CASSLGGGSREQFF. For the CDR3, the DNA is TGTGCCAGCAGCTTGGGCGGAGGTTCTAGGGAGCAGTTCTTC.

By share, this clone ranks as medium-sized. The V gene is TRBV2, the J gene TRBJ2-7, with TRBD2 as a possible D gene (5 bases). Between the trimmed V and J ends, which lost 3 bases and 9 bases, there was a span of 18 bases. This CDR3 spans 14 amino acids. The germline V gene has CDR1 SNHLY and CDR2 FYNNEI. The DNA for the CDR3 is TGTGCCAGCAGTGACCAAAGGGCTGGAGGACGGCAGTACTTC. Amino acid sequence: CASSDQRAGGRQYF.

This clone was observed a few times. This chain links TRBV2 with TRBJ1-2; 7 bases align to TRBD1. The germline gives CDR1 SNHLY, CDR2 FYNNEI. V shed 5 bases and J 7 bases; nucleotides not matched to a gene: 4. The CDR3 loop spans 12 amino acids. In DNA, the CDR3 is TGTGCCAGCAGTAGGGGGCTCCCTGGCTACACCTTC. It specifies CASSRGLPGYTF.

The CDR3 is CGTAGTGGSYEQYF. The CDR3 DNA sequence: TGTGGAACCGCGGGGACAGGGGGCTCCTACGAGCAGTACTTC. The chain uses TRBV28 and TRBJ2-7, with 11 bases matching TRBD1. CDR1 is MDHEN and CDR2 is SYDVKM in the germline V gene. The CDR3 contains 14 residues.

The chain recombines TRBV6-6 with TRBJ1-2, with TRBD1 matching over 9 bases. From germline, CDR1 is MNHNY and CDR2 SVGAGI (reference sequence). The CDR3 is made up of 14 amino acids. The trim removed 11 bases at V and 3 bases at J, leaving 10 bases unmatched. CDR3 nucleotide sequence: TGTGCCGCCCAGGGACAGGGAGGAGACTATGGCTACACCTTC. This translates into CAAQGQGGDYGYTF.

This clone was recorded a few times. This chain links TRBV29-1 with TRBJ1-1, with D possibly matching TRBD1 (6 bases). Trimming shortened V by 0 bases and J by 5 bases, and 13 bases separated the two germline ends. CDR1 and CDR2 from the germline V gene are SQVTM and ANQGSEA. The CDR3 has 14 amino acids. The CDR3 nucleotides are TGCAGCGTTGAAGATGGGGCCAGGGGTACTGAAGCTTTCTTT. Translated: CSVEDGARGTEAFF.

The chain carries TRBV7-9 and TRBJ2-7; 7 positions agree with TRBD2. Germline V CDR1 and CDR2: SEHNR, FQNEAQ (reference sequence). The CDR3 spans 16 residues. The V gene end was trimmed by 3 bases and the J gene end by 0 bases; junction bases not matched to a gene: 8. The chain's CDR3 is CASSLGGKGASYEQYF. CDR3 sequence (DNA): TGTGCCAGCAGCTTGGGGGGGAAGGGAGCCTCCTACGAGCAGTACTTC.

The chain has TRBV9 and TRBJ2-5, with TRBD1 matching over 7 bases. The J call may be wrong; the DNA end is better matched by TRBJ2-7. Per germline, CDR1 SGDLS and CDR2 YYNGEE. The CDR3 length is 13 residues. The CDR3 DNA sequence: TGTGCCAGCAGCGTGGAGACAGGGACCGAGCAGTACTTC. The encoded protein is CASSVETGTEQYF.

Here the CDR3 reads CASSNEGQVQETQYF. The CDR3, as DNA: TGTGCCAGCAGTAACGAGGGACAGGTTCAAGAGACCCAGTACTTC. The chain links TRBV2 to TRBJ2-5; TRBD1 aligns across 8 bases. There are 15 residues in the CDR3. The V gene's germline CDR1 is SNHLY and CDR2 FYNNEI. J was trimmed by 2 bases and V by 5 bases; bases with no gene match: 7.

The chain recombines TRBV7-2 with TRBJ2-7; 11 bases align to TRBD2. The CDR3 has 16 amino acids. In germline, CDR1 is SGHTA, CDR2 FQGNSA. The V gene end was trimmed by 4 bases and the J gene end by 1 base; junction bases not matched to a gene: 6. The CDR3 reads CASSSGLAGLSYEQYF. The CDR3 coding sequence is TGTGCCAGCAGCTCCGGACTAGCGGGCCTTTCCTACGAGCAGTACTTC.

This clone was recorded a few times. The chain uses TRBV12-5 and TRBJ1-2; a weak D match, TRBD1 (6 bases). Trimming shortened V by 4 bases and J by 10 bases, and 16 bases separated the two germline ends. The CDR3 is 13 residues long. The germline CDR1 and CDR2 sequences are LGHNT and FRNRAP. CDR3 residues: CASGSYGTTHYTF. Written as DNA, the CDR3 is TGTGCTAGTGGTTCCTACGGGACAACACACTACACCTTC.